This T cell receptor beta chain is from a study of T cell repertoires in cytomegalovirus infection. Study details: Both CMV infection and a matching HLA type were indicated by public TCR beta signatures. The study's findings and limits: Dominating the ex vivo response were HLA-C-restricted CMV-specific TCR beta clonotypes. CMV carriers having the relevant HLA were flagged by cumulative public TCR beta family frequency.

Each CDR3 protein is one row after TCRdb ran MiXCR on the reads. The repertoire consists of some 440,000 distinct CDR3 sequences, with approximately 31% occurring once and the leading ten covering roughly 13%. The V gene end was trimmed by 5 bases and the J gene end by 3 bases; junction bases not matched to a gene: 4. Germline V CDR1 and CDR2: SNHLY, FYNNEI. The CDR3 consists of 14 residues. The table lists this clonotype with a few counts. The target antigen is unknown. Sequencing used PBMCs. This TCR derives from a human donor in good health (CMV status not recorded). Some clones in this sample may be carry-over from other donors' samples. V gene TRBV2 combines with J gene TRBJ1-5; 7 bases fit TRBD1. The DNA for the CDR3 is TGTGCCAGCAGTCCCGACAGGGTCAATCAGCCCCAGCATTTT. Translation: CASSPDRVNQPQHF.